What follows are 11 T cell receptor beta chains derived from one specimen sequenced in a study of identical twins. TCRdb passed the 5' RACE reads through MiXCR, listing each CDR3 protein once. In the table there are 1.5 million to 2 million distinct CDR3 sequences, about 31% of which are singletons. Source material: cord blood. The origin of the receptors is a newborn girl in good health.

This clonotype appeared a few times. The chain is built from TRBV12-3 or TRBV12-4 and TRBJ2-2; D perhaps matches TRBD1 (6 bases). V was clipped by 8 bases and J by 6 bases, with 16 bases between them. The CDR3 is 14 amino acids. The CDR3 here is CASRGGGRPGELFF. The CDR3 DNA follows: TGTGCCAGCCGAGGGGGTGGCAGACCCGGGGAGCTGTTTTTT.

The chain recombines TRBV4-1 with TRBJ1-1; a weak D match, TRBD1 (5 bases). V dropped 4 bases and J dropped 2 bases, with 14 bases sitting between them. This CDR3 contains 15 residues. From germline, CDR1 is MGHRA and CDR2 YSYEKL. The CDR3 sequence is CASSPSQGLNTEAFF. CDR3 coding DNA: TGCGCCAGCAGCCCCAGCCAGGGCCTTAACACTGAAGCTTTCTTT.

Comments on this clonotype: Germline and junction disagree at one end, which may indicate a read error. The gene calls are TRBV20-1 and TRBJ2-1; unclear D gene. The germline V gene has CDR1 DFQATT and CDR2 SNEGSKA (reference sequence). The CDR3 consists of 13 residues. CDR3: CSARWRSYSEQFF. The CDR3 bases are TGCAGTGCTAGATGGCGGTCCTACAGTGAGCAGTTCTTC.

A few counts support this clonotype. The CDR3 nucleotides read TGTGCCAGCTCAGTGGTTTCAGGAACCTACGAGCAGTACTTC. Its translation: CASSVVSGTYEQYF. The genes are TRBV18 and TRBJ2-7; D is undetermined. CDR1 and CDR2 from the germline V gene are KGHSH and LQKENI. The V and J ends lost 5 bases and 2 bases respectively, with 13 bases between them. The CDR3 has 14 residues.

This chain joins TRBV5-1 and TRBJ2-2; D ambiguous. The CDR3 has 15 amino acids. V was cut by 4 bases and J by 4 bases, with 14 bases left in between. Germline CDR1 SGHRS, CDR2 YFSETQ. CDR3 amino acids: CASSGVGSGTGELFF. The CDR3 nucleotides read TGCGCCAGCAGCGGGGTAGGCTCAGGCACCGGGGAGCTGTTTTTT.

The rearrangement uses TRBV19 and TRBJ2-4, with a weak D call TRBD1 (6 bases). In germline, CDR1 is LNHDA, CDR2 SQIVND (reference sequence). V lost 7 bases and J lost 6, with 19 bases in between. This CDR3 is 15 amino acids long. The CDR3 spells CASKGLGDTRNIQYF. The CDR3, as DNA: TGTGCCAGTAAGGGGTTGGGGGACACACGAAACATTCAGTACTTC.

This chain connects TRBV2 to TRBJ2-1; D perhaps matches TRBD2 (6 bases). The CDR3 spans 15 residues. Trimming shortened V by 2 bases and J by 0 bases, and 8 bases separated the two germline ends. The V gene's germline CDR1 is SNHLY and CDR2 FYNNEI. The CDR3 region is CASSELAHSYNEQFF. Written as DNA, the CDR3 is TGTGCCAGCAGTGAACTAGCGCACTCCTACAATGAGCAGTTCTTC. The full variable domain, in which reference TRBV2 and TRBJ2-1 provide the parts outside the CDR3, is EPEVTQTPSHQVTQMGQEVILRCVPISNHLYFYWYRQILGQKVEFLVSFYNNEISEKSEIFDDQFSVERPDGSNFTLKIRSTKLEDSAMYFCASSELAHSYNEQFFGPGTRLTVL.

This clonotype was observed a handful of times. V usage is TRBV11-2 and J usage is TRBJ2-5, with D maybe TRBD1 (5 bases). V lost 1 base and J 3 bases, leaving 12 bases between the germline ends. The CDR3 has 15 residues. CDR1 is SGHAT, CDR2 FQNNGV, per germline. The CDR3, as DNA: TGTGCCAGCAGCTTAGTGTGGGGCGGAGAAGAGACCCAGTACTTC. Amino acid sequence: CASSLVWGGEETQYF.

The V and J genes are TRBV28 and TRBJ2-2; 8 positions agree with TRBD2. The J segment lost 6 bases and the V segment lost 2 bases, leaving 11 bases of the junction unmatched. Germline V gives CDR1 MDHEN, CDR2 SYDVKM. This CDR3 is 17 amino acids long. CDR3 nucleotides: TGTGCCAGCAGTTTAGGGCTAGCGGGCAGTTTGGCCGGGGAGCTGTTTTTT. Encoded protein: CASSLGLAGSLAGELFF.

In regard to this clonotype: Germline is not matched at one junction end, which may reflect a read error. The chain uses TRBV11-2 and TRBJ2-7, with 9 bases identical to TRBD2. Germline CDR1 reads SGHAT; CDR2 reads FQNNGV. The CDR3 runs to 16 residues. The CDR3 sequence is CAGSLLSGSPLYEQYF. The CDR3 DNA sequence: TGTGCCGGCAGCCTACTTAGCGGGAGTCCTCTCTACGAGCAGTACTTC.

This sequence joins TRBV27 and TRBJ1-2; no firm D call. Germline V gene data show CDR1 as MNHEY and CDR2 as SMNVEV (reference sequence). This CDR3 region has 11 residues. The ends were cut back, 8 bases at V and 6 bases at J, with 10 bases in the middle. The CDR3 nucleotides read TGTGCCAGCCGCAGGCCACATGGCTACACCTTC. Translation: CASRRPHGYTF.